Below, one T cell receptor (beta chain) is given with its context. This sample was included in a study of blood T cell repertoires in COVID-19. Study summary: Both acute and convalescent COVID-19 samples were obtained from the United States, Italy and Spain. From T cells, B-cell-depleted T cells, or PBMCs came the material, which was cDNA or gDNA.

The method was immunoSEQ multiplex PCR; TCRdb's version includes in-frame clones alone and lacks a portion of them. The sample comprises approximately 210,000 clones, 82% of which are singletons, and about 12% rests with the top ten. This TCR was sampled from a woman aged 40 to 50 with acute or convalescent COVID-19. The sequencing input was peripheral blood.

The CDR3 is CASSRQRGNTEAFF. The CDR3 DNA is TGTGCCAGTAGTCGACAGCGAGGGAACACTGAAGCTTTCTTT. The chain recombines TRBV19 with TRBJ1-1, with D tentatively TRBD1 (5 bases). Germline V CDR1 and CDR2: LNHDA, SQIVND (reference sequence). This CDR3 contains 14 residues. Trimming took off 5 bases at V and 1 base at J, with 11 bases between the two ends.